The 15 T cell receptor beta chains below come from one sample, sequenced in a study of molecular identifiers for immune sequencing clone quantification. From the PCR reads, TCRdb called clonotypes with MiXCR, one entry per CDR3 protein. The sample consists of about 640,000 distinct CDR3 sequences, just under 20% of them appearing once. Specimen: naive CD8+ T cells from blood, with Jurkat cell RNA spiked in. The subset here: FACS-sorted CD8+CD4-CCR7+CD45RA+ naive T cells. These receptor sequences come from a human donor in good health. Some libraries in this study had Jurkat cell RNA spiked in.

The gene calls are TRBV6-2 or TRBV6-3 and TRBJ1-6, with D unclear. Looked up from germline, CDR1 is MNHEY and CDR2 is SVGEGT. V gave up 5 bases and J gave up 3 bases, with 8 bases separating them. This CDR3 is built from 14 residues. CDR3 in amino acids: CASSVDNYNSPLHF. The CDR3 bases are TGTGCCAGCAGTGTTGACAACTATAATTCACCCCTCCACTTT.

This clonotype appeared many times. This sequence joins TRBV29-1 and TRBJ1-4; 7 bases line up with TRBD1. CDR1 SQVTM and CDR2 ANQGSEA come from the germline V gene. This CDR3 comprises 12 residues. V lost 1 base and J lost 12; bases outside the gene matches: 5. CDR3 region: CSVEVDREELFF. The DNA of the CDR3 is TGCAGCGTTGAAGTTGACAGGGAGGAACTGTTTTTT.

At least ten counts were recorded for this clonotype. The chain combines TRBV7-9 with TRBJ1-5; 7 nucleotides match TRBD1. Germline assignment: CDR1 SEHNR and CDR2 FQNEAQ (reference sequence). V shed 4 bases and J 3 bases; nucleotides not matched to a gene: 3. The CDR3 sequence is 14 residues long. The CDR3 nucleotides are TGTGCCAGCAGCTCGGGACAGACCAATCAGCCCCAGCATTTT. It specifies CASSSGQTNQPQHF. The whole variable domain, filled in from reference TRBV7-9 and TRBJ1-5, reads DTGVSQNPRHKITKRGQNVTFRCDPISEHNRLYWYRQTLGQGPEFLTYFQNEAQLEKSRLLSDRFSAERPKGSFSTLEIQRTEQGDSAMYLCASSSGQTNQPQHFGDGTRLSIL.

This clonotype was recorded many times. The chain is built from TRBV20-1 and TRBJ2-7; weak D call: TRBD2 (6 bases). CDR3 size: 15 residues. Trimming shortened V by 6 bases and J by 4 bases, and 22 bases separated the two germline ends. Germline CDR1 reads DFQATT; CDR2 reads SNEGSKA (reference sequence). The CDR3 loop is CSASPLTGVGYEQYF. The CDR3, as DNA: TGCAGTGCCTCCCCTTTGACGGGAGTGGGGTACGAGCAGTACTTC.

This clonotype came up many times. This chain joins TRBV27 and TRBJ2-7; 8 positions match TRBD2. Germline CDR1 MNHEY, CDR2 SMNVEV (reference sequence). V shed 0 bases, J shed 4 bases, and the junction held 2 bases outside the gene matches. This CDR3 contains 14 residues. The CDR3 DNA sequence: TGTGCCAGCAGTTTATCGAGCGGGAGATACGAGCAGTACTTC. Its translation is CASSLSSGRYEQYF.

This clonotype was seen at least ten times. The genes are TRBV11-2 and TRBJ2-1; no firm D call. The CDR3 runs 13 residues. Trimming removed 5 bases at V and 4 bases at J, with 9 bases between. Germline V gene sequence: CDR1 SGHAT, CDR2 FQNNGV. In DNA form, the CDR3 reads TGTGCCAGCAGCGGGGTTCTTTACAATGAGCAGTTCTTC. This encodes CASSGVLYNEQFF.

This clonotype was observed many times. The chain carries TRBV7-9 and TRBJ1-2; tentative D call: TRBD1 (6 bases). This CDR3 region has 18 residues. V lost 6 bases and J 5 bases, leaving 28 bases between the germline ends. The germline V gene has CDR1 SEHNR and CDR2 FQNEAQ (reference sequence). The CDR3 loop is CASRSTTLTGASFYGYTF. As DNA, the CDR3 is TGTGCCAGCAGATCGACCACTTTGACAGGAGCCAGCTTTTATGGCTACACCTTC.

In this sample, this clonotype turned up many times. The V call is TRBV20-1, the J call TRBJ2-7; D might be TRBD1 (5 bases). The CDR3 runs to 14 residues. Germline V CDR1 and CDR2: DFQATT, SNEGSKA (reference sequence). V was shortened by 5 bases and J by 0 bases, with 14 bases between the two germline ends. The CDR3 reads CSAYRRQSSYEQYF. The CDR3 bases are TGCAGTGCTTACCGCCGACAGAGCTCCTACGAGCAGTACTTC.

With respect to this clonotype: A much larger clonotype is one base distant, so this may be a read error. In DNA form, the CDR3 reads TGTGCCAGCGGTTACCGGGCGGGAGTGCAGTATTTT. Translated: CASGYRAGVQYF. This chain joins TRBV6-2 or TRBV6-3 and TRBJ2-3; 7 bases are shared with TRBD2. Germline V gene lookup returns CDR1 MNHEY and CDR2 SVGEGT. This CDR3 contains 12 residues.

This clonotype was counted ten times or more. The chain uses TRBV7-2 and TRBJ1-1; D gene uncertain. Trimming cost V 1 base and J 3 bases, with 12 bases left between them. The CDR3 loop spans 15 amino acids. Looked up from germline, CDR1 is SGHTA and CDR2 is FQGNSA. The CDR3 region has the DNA TGTGCCAGCAGCTTAGACGCAGTGGGATACACTGAAGCTTTCTTT. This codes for CASSLDAVGYTEAFF.

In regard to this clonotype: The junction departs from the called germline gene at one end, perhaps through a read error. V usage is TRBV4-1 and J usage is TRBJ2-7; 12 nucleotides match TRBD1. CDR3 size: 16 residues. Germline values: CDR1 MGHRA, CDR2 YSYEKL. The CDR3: CASGQDPGTGGHEQYF. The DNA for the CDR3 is TGCGCCAGCGGCCAAGACCCCGGGACAGGGGGCCACGAGCAGTACTTC.

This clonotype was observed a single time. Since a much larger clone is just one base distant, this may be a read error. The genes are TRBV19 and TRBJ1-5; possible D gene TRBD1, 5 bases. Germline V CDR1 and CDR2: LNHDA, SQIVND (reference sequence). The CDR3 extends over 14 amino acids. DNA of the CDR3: TGTGCCGGTAGTATGGGGCAGACCAATCAGCCCCAGCATTTT. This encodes CAGSMGQTNQPQHF.

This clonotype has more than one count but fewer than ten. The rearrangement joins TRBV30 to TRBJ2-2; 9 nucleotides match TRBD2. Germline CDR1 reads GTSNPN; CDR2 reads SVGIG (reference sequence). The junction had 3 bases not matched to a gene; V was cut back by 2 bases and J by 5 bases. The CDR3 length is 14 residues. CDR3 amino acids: CAWSWLAGTGELFF. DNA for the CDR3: TGTGCCTGGAGTTGGCTAGCGGGAACCGGGGAGCTGTTTTTT.

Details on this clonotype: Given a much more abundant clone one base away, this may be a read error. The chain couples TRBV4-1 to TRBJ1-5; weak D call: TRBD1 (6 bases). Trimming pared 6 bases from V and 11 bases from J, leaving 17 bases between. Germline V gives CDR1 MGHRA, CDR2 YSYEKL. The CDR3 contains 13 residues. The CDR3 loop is CASRPTGSGSQHF. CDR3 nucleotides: TGCGCCAGCAGACCGACAGGTTCGGGGTCCCAGCATTTT.

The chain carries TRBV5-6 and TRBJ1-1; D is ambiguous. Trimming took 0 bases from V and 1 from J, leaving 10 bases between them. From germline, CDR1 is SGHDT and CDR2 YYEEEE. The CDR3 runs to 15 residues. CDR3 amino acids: CASSLGVYANTEAFF. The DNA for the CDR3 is TGTGCCAGCAGCTTGGGGGTGTATGCGAACACTGAAGCTTTCTTT.